This T cell receptor beta chain appears in the sequencing data of a study of blood T cell repertoires in COVID-19 (dated by TCRdb to 2018 to 2021). In terms of the full investigation: Collaborator samples came from the United States, Italy and Spain and covered acute and convalescent phases of COVID-19. Deeply sampled blood TCRbeta repertoires from subjects exposed to, actively infected with, or recovered from COVID-19 were included in the dataset. The samples were drawn from the first 160 participants of the ongoing ImmuneRACE study and from 1,254 subjects provided by 6 global collaborators. Where available, HLA class I and class II types were taken from metadata supplied by the sample provider and were not determined by assay-based typing. The repertoires were released in a freely available public database meant as a resource for research on the immune response to SARS-CoV-2. Sample metadata almost always included a de-identified subject ID, COVID-19 status, age in years and sex. The material from the prospective study consisted of cDNA or gDNA derived from T cells, B-cell-depleted T cells, or PBMCs. General conclusions and limits of the study: The amount of clinical and demographic metadata varied by source and participant and was provided uncurated.

Participants in the prospective study were aged about 18 to 90 years, lived in over 20 United States geographic areas, and enrolled through a virtual design. In the prospective study, participants were assigned to cohorts based on the clinical history participants reported in a screening survey and a study questionnaire. Exposed participants had been in contact with someone with a PCR-confirmed or clinician-diagnosed COVID-19 case within 2 weeks of study entry. In the prospective study, mobile phlebotomists collected whole blood, serum and a nasopharyngeal or oropharyngeal swab from each participant. Over a 2-month period, participants in the prospective study had the option of providing additional blood draws and questionnaires. Prospective study blood samples were shipped either frozen or at room temperature before DNA extraction. CDR1 and CDR2 (MNHEY, SMNVEV) derive from the germline V gene (reference sequence). V is pared back by 6 bases and J by 8 bases, with 16 bases lying between the germline termini. The CDR3 holds 13 amino acids from the cysteine to the phenylalanine. Here the CDR3 DNA is all that survives: 39 bases in frame from base 1.

This clone has only one observation. Its antigen is unknown. One base away there is no much larger clone; base qualities are not given. TCRbeta CDR3 regions were amplified from genomic DNA using the immunoSEQ Assay, a bias-controlled multiplex PCR. The paper's data handling went like this. The number of nucleated cells in each sample was estimated from the amplification of reference gene primers within the assay. To quantify the absolute abundance of each unique TCRbeta CDR3 rearrangement, sequence reads were collapsed and filtered. Productive Simpson clonality was computed per sample as the square root of Simpson's diversity index over productive rearrangements. As stored in TCRdb, this immuneACCESS dataset retains in-frame rearrangements with V and J assigned. A fraction of the clones does not appear; measured against another copy, unresolved V genes explain less than half of the discrepancy, and the remainder lacks a known reason. The V and J calls and clone size are taken from that table; D and trimming were inferred from the DNA. In all, the sample holds nearly 250,000 clones, and just under 90% of those were seen once. The top ten hold 0.85% to 0.95% of the sample.

What was sequenced was PBMCs or T cells enriched from blood (not recorded which). This clonotype originated in a man aged 45-65 years who had been exposed to COVID-19. The V and J genes are TRBV27 and TRBJ1-2; the D gene assignment is ambiguous. The CDR3 reads as follows: CASRSSGYRGYTF. The base sequence is TGTGCCAGCAGGTCTAGCGGGTACCGGGGCTACACCTTC.